The clone carrying this TCR beta chain occurred once. The antigen is unknown. This entry comes from a study of cytomegalovirus exposure and HLA in healthy donors. Whole-study findings and limits: Serostatus for CMV was the only available immune exposure information.

With 5 bases clipped from V and 0 bases from J, the junction kept 9 bases outside the gene matches. In germline, CDR1 is LGHNA, CDR2 YNFKEQ. The CDR3 sequence is 19 residues long. Both 60 Vbeta primers and 13 Jbeta primers went into the PCR. Data came from immunoSEQ multiplex PCR; TCRdb stores just in-frame clones and leaves some out. Of fewer than 130,000 clones in the sample, around 70% were seen once. The clonotype originates from a man aged 40-50 years in good health and CMV-seropositive. The chain combines TRBV4-2 with TRBJ2-1; 14 bases align to TRBD2. The material sequenced was PBMCs. The CDR3, as DNA: TGTGCCAGCAGCTGGGGACTAGCGGGAGCGGAGAGCTCCTACAATGAGCAGTTCTTC. It is translated as CASSWGLAGAESSYNEQFF.